Listed here are 28 T cell receptor beta chains from one sample, sequenced in a study of PD-1 blockade in classical Hodgkin lymphoma. Profiling relied on immunoSEQ multiplex PCR, and the TCRdb table lists in-frame clones only, not all of them. This sample carries about 64,000 clones, around nine tenths of them seen once, and the ten largest clones take around 8%. The time point here: cycle 4 day 1 (C4D1), after 6 weeks of nivolumab. Every patient was affected by relapse after autologous stem cell transplantation, while exposure to brentuximab vedotin was not uniform. Sequenced here: peripheral blood mononuclear cells (PBMCs), sampled before the fourth cycle of nivolumab. The receptors stem from a human donor with classical Hodgkin lymphoma.

The chain couples TRBV2 to TRBJ2-5; TRBD2 matches 10 bases. CDR1 is SNHLY, CDR2 FYNNEI, per germline. The CDR3 consists of 14 residues. The junction had 3 bases not matched to a gene; V was cut back by 3 bases and J by 5 bases. CDR3: CASSDGTSVETQYF. Written as DNA, the CDR3 is TGTGCCAGCAGTGATGGGACTAGCGTTGAGACCCAGTACTTC. Combining the CDR3 with reference TRBV2 and TRBJ2-5 gives the whole variable domain EPEVTQTPSHQVTQMGQEVILRCVPISNHLYFYWYRQILGQKVEFLVSFYNNEISEKSEIFDDQFSVERPDGSNFTLKIRSTKLEDSAMYFCASSDGTSVETQYFGPGTRLLVL.

The chain has TRBV13 and TRBJ2-1; D ambiguous. The germline V and J ends were trimmed by 5 bases and 5 bases, with 7 bases remaining between them. This CDR3 spans 12 amino acids. Germline V lookup: CDR1 PRHDT, CDR2 FYEKMQ (reference sequence). The CDR3: CASSPFNNEQFF. In DNA form, the CDR3 reads TGTGCCAGCAGCCCGTTTAACAATGAGCAGTTCTTC. The variable domain in full, with the rest retrieved from reference TRBV13 and TRBJ2-1, is AAGVIQSPRHLIKEKRETATLKCYPIPRHDTVYWYQQGPGQDPQFLISFYEKMQSDKGSIPDRFSAQQFSDYHSELNMSSLELGDSALYFCASSPFNNEQFFGPGTRLTVL.

J is TRBJ2-7 and V is TRBV27, with D possibly being TRBD1 or TRBD2 (6 bases each). The CDR3 has 13 amino acids. Germline assignment: CDR1 MNHEY and CDR2 SMNVEV (reference sequence). Trimming shortened V by 6 bases and J by 10 bases, and 19 bases separated the two germline ends. The CDR3 DNA reads TGTGCCAGCAGACCCAATTCGGGGGCGCGACAGTACTTC. Protein product: CASRPNSGARQYF.

The chain links TRBV5-1 to TRBJ2-5; a weak D match, TRBD1 (5 bases). CDR3 length: 14 amino acids. Trimming removed 4 bases from V and 5 bases from J, with 15 bases in between. From germline, CDR1 is SGHRS and CDR2 YFSETQ. The CDR3 DNA sequence: TGCGCCAGCAGCGACAGTGGTCGTCGGGAGACCCAGTACTTC. Its protein is CASSDSGRRETQYF.

The chain has TRBV6-5 and TRBJ1-1; no clear D. The V gene's germline CDR1 is MNHEY and CDR2 SVGAGI. V dropped 6 bases and J dropped 5 bases, with 16 bases sitting between them. This CDR3 comprises 14 residues. CDR3 sequence reads: CASSPSSGRTEAFF. The CDR3 region has the DNA TGTGCCAGCAGCCCCTCCTCAGGCAGGACTGAAGCTTTCTTT.

The chain has TRBV7-9 and TRBJ1-4; D not certain. Trimming removed 5 bases from V and 7 bases from J, with 17 bases in between. The CDR3 spans 15 residues. CDR1 is SEHNR, CDR2 FQNEAQ, per germline (reference sequence). The CDR3 reads CASSPTGSPFEKLFF. Here the CDR3 DNA reads TGTGCCAGCAGCCCCACCGGGTCCCCCTTTGAAAAACTGTTTTTT.

The rearrangement links TRBV28 to TRBJ2-3; TRBD2 might be the D (6 bases). CDR1 MDHEN and CDR2 SYDVKM come from the germline V gene. The V end lost 8 bases, the J end lost 0 bases, and 15 bases lay between the germline ends. This CDR3 is built from 15 residues. The CDR3 sequence is CASSRRGTSTDTQYF. CDR3 in DNA: TGTGCCAGCTCGCGGAGGGGAACTAGCACAGATACGCAGTATTTT.

DNA for the CDR3: TGCGCCAGCAGCTTGGGATCAACAGGGCCCCTTGAAGCTTTCTTT. It codes for CASSLGSTGPLEAFF. The chain links TRBV5-1 to TRBJ1-1, with D possibly being TRBD1 (6 bases). The CDR3 length is 15 residues. Trimming shortened V by 0 bases and J by 7 bases, and 16 bases separated the two germline ends. Germline V gene data show CDR1 as SGHRS and CDR2 as YFSETQ. Using reference TRBV5-1 and TRBJ1-1 for the parts outside the CDR3, the full variable domain is KAGVTQTPRYLIKTRGQQVTLSCSPISGHRSVSWYQQTPGQGLQFLFEYFSETQRNKGNFPGRFSGRQFSNSRSEMNVSTLELGDSALYLCASSLGSTGPLEAFFGQGTRLTVV.

The chain carries TRBV9 and TRBJ1-3; no clear D gene. V was cut by 0 bases and J by 0 bases, with 7 bases left in between. The CDR3 has 15 amino acids. The germline V gene encodes CDR1 SGDLS and CDR2 YYNGEE. CDR3 DNA: TGTGCCAGCAGCGTAGCTGTCAACTCTGGAAACACCATATATTTT. It codes for CASSVAVNSGNTIYF. The full variable domain, completed using reference TRBV9 and TRBJ1-3, is DSGVTQTPKHLITATGQRVTLRCSPRSGDLSVYWYQQSLDQGLQFLIQYYNGEERAKGNILERFSAQQFPDLHSELNLSSLELGDSALYFCASSVAVNSGNTIYFGEGSWLTVV.

The chain employs TRBV7-8 and TRBJ1-6, with 8 bases fitting TRBD1. Germline CDR1 and CDR2: SGHVS and FQNEAQ. This CDR3 has 15 amino acids. V lost 6 bases to trimming and J lost 6 bases; unmatched junction nucleotides: 7. CDR3 region: CASRPLTGGNSPLHF. CDR3 DNA sequence: TGTGCCAGCAGACCCCTCACAGGGGGTAATTCACCCCTCCACTTT.

This sequence joins TRBV18 and TRBJ2-7; 7 bases agree with TRBD2. This CDR3 is 17 amino acids long. Germline V gene sequence: CDR1 KGHSH, CDR2 LQKENI. The V and J ends lost 2 bases and 4 bases, in that order; junction bases with no gene match: 14. CDR3 sequence (DNA): TGTGCCAGCTCACCAGGATCAACGGGAGGCCCTCCTTACGAGCAGTACTTC. Protein product: CASSPGSTGGPPYEQYF.

The chain is built from TRBV7-9 and TRBJ2-4, with TRBD2 identical over 12 bases. This CDR3 comprises 17 residues. Germline trimming cut 5 bases from V and 2 bases from J; bases unmatched to any gene: 7. Looked up from germline, CDR1 is SEHNR and CDR2 is FQNEAQ (reference sequence). This chain's CDR3 is CASSPTSGGLTKNIQYF. The DNA for the CDR3 is TGTGCCAGCAGCCCCACTAGCGGGGGGCTGACCAAAAACATTCAGTACTTC.

The chain recombines TRBV29-1 with TRBJ2-3; possible D gene TRBD2, 6 bases. Germline-derived CDR1 and CDR2 are SQVTM and ANQGSEA. V was clipped by 7 bases and J by 0 bases, with 17 bases between them. CDR3 size: 15 residues. Written as DNA, the CDR3 is TGCAGCGCCGTCCTGGGCGGGACTAGCACAGATACGCAGTATTTT. This codes for CSAVLGGTSTDTQYF.

This chain joins TRBV7-2 and TRBJ1-4; 9 bases agree with TRBD1. The CDR3 is 15 amino acids. Trimming took 1 base from V and 8 from J; bases not matched to a gene: 5. Germline CDR1 SGHTA, CDR2 FQGNSA. In nucleotides, the CDR3 is TGTGCCAGCAGCTTAGTGGGACAGGGTGGCGAAAAACTGTTTTTT. This gives the protein CASSLVGQGGEKLFF.

This clone is a singleton in its sample. The rearrangement uses TRBV5-6 and TRBJ1-1; 7 positions agree with TRBD1. The CDR3 spans 16 residues. Germline V gene lookup returns CDR1 SGHDT and CDR2 YYEEEE. V lost 3 bases and J lost 6; bases outside the gene matches: 14. CDR3 sequence reads: CASSSLQGSPYAEAFF. CDR3 coding DNA: TGTGCCAGCAGCTCACTACAGGGGAGCCCTTATGCTGAAGCTTTCTTT.

CDR3 in amino acids: CASSFRPIAVKGGYTF. DNA for the CDR3: TGTGCCAGCAGTTTTCGACCGATTGCTGTCAAGGGTGGCTACACCTTC. The chain recombines TRBV28 with TRBJ1-2; no clear D. The CDR3 extends over 16 amino acids. V was pared by 3 bases and J by 7 bases, with 21 bases between. The germline gives CDR1 MDHEN, CDR2 SYDVKM.

The rearrangement joins TRBV2 to TRBJ2-7; D unclear. This CDR3 region has 12 residues. CDR1 and CDR2 from the germline V gene are SNHLY and FYNNEI. Trimming left V 8 bases short and J 1 base short, with 9 bases between. CDR3 nucleotide sequence: TGTGCCAGCTCTTTTGCGTCCTACGAGCAGTACTTC. Translating it yields CASSFASYEQYF.

This rearrangement joins TRBV9 to TRBJ1-3; D is unresolved. Germline CDR1 reads SGDLS; CDR2 reads YYNGEE. V was pared by 0 bases and J by 3 bases, with 10 bases between. The length of the CDR3 is 15 residues. The CDR3 DNA sequence: TGTGCCAGCAGCGTAGTGGCGGACTTTGGAAACACCATATATTTT. Encoded protein: CASSVVADFGNTIYF. The full variable domain, in which reference TRBV9 and TRBJ1-3 provide the parts outside the CDR3, is DSGVTQTPKHLITATGQRVTLRCSPRSGDLSVYWYQQSLDQGLQFLIQYYNGEERAKGNILERFSAQQFPDLHSELNLSSLELGDSALYFCASSVVADFGNTIYFGEGSWLTVV.

V usage is TRBV5-1 and J usage is TRBJ2-1; D possibly corresponds to TRBD2 (6 bases). Trimming removed 4 bases at V and 12 bases at J, with 23 bases between. Germline CDR1 is SGHRS and CDR2 is YFSETQ. The CDR3 covers 15 residues. CDR3 nucleotide sequence: TGCGCCAGCAGCCCGGGCGGAGGGGAGGAAAGTAGGCAGTTCTTC. Protein product: CASSPGGGEESRQFF.

V and J are TRBV19 and TRBJ2-2; 9 positions agree with TRBD1. Germline loops: CDR1 LNHDA, CDR2 SQIVND (reference sequence). With V trimmed by 7 bases and J by 1 base, 4 bases remained unmatched. This CDR3 contains 15 residues. CDR3 protein: CASIGGQGNTGELFF. The CDR3 bases are TGTGCCAGTATCGGGGGACAGGGGAACACCGGGGAGCTGTTTTTT.

This sequence joins TRBV27 and TRBJ2-2; TRBD1 aligns across 10 bases. The ends lost 8 bases at V and 6 bases at J; junction bases unmatched: 9. Germline V lookup: CDR1 MNHEY, CDR2 SMNVEV (reference sequence). The CDR3 is made up of 15 amino acids. The CDR3 is CASLSGTGVAGELFF. In DNA form, the CDR3 reads TGTGCCAGCCTCTCCGGGACAGGGGTCGCCGGGGAGCTGTTTTTT.

The V call is TRBV5-1, the J call TRBJ2-7; D is uncertain. Per the germline V gene, CDR1 is SGHRS and CDR2 is YFSETQ. This CDR3 is 14 amino acids long. V gave up 0 bases and J gave up 5 bases, with 12 bases separating them. The CDR3 DNA follows: TGCGCCAGCAGCTTGGGCGTCCGAGTAGACGAGCAGTACTTC. Translation gives CASSLGVRVDEQYF.

The chain employs TRBV7-8 and TRBJ2-7; the D is unclear. Trimming removed 5 bases at V and 7 bases at J, with 18 bases between. The CDR3 is 14 residues long. The germline V gene has CDR1 SGHVS and CDR2 FQNEAQ. The CDR3 DNA reads TGTGCCAGCAGCCCCCAGGTGGGATTGGGGGAGCAGTACTTC. This gives the protein CASSPQVGLGEQYF.

The genes are TRBV28 and TRBJ2-7, with D possibly TRBD1 on 6 matching bases. V lost 5 bases and J 5 bases, leaving 13 bases between the germline ends. Germline V gives CDR1 MDHEN, CDR2 SYDVKM. This CDR3 has 13 amino acids. This CDR3 reads CASSTDRSHEQYF. The CDR3 DNA reads TGTGCCAGCAGTACCGACAGGTCCCACGAGCAGTACTTC. Full variable domain (rest looked up from reference TRBV28 and TRBJ2-7): DVKVTQSSRYLVKRTGEKVFLECVQDMDHENMFWYRQDPGLGLRLIYFSYDVKMKEKGDIPEGYSVSREKKERFSLILESASTNQTSMYLCASSTDRSHEQYFGPGTRLTVT.

This chain uses TRBV19 with TRBJ2-6, with D possibly matching TRBD1 (6 bases). Trimming removed 9 bases from V and 0 bases from J, with 24 bases in between. CDR3 length: 19 amino acids. Germline CDR1 LNHDA, CDR2 SQIVND (reference sequence). The CDR3 nucleotides read TGTGCCAGCGCCAGCCTGGGCACAGGGTTTAGCTCTGGGGCCAACGTCCTGACTTTC. This sequence encodes CASASLGTGFSSGANVLTF.

The chain uses TRBV29-1 and TRBJ2-2; no clear D gene. The CDR3 has 12 residues. Trimming removed 4 bases from V and 2 bases from J, with 5 bases in between. Germline V lookup: CDR1 SQVTM, CDR2 ANQGSEA. The CDR3 protein is CSVVSNTGELFF. As DNA, the CDR3 is TGCAGCGTTGTGAGCAACACCGGGGAGCTGTTTTTT.

The rearrangement uses TRBV6-5 and TRBJ2-2, with D uncertain. V was pared by 4 bases and J by 8 bases, with 11 bases between. Germline CDR1 MNHEY, CDR2 SVGAGI. The CDR3 is 13 residues long. CDR3 sequence: CASSWSRLGELFF. The CDR3 DNA reads TGTGCCAGCAGTTGGTCCAGATTAGGGGAGCTGTTTTTT.

The chain is built from TRBV4-2 and TRBJ2-5; 9 nucleotides align to TRBD1. The J call may be mistaken, given a closer DNA end match to TRBJ2-7. Germline V gives CDR1 LGHNA, CDR2 YNFKEQ. The CDR3 has 18 residues. CDR3 sequence reads: CASSLFLYRTGESYEQYF. In nucleotides, the CDR3 is TGTGCCAGCAGCCTTTTTCTCTATAGGACAGGGGAATCCTACGAGCAGTACTTC.